Described below is a single TCR beta chain sequence and its context. CDR1 and CDR2 from the germline V gene are MNHNY and SVGAGI (reference sequence). Trimming pared 5 bases from V and 6 bases from J, leaving 14 bases between. CDR3 length: 13 amino acids. At collection, donors were nominally healthy, but unrecorded immune exposures were probable. The data stem from a study of cytomegalovirus exposure and HLA in healthy donors. PCR primers comprised 60 Vbeta and 13 Jbeta primers. Generated by immunoSEQ multiplex PCR, the TCRdb table keeps only in-frame clones and is missing some. The sample contains over 150,000 clones, approximately 80% of which appear only once.

The sequencing sample was made of PBMCs. This sequence originates from a boy between 2 and 10 years old in good health and CMV-seronegative. This sequence joins TRBV6-6 and TRBJ2-7, with a possible D match to TRBD1 (7 bases). The CDR3 spells CASSPGGGSEQYV. The CDR3 DNA follows: TGTGCCAGCAGTCCAGGGGGAGGATCCGAGCAGTACGTC.